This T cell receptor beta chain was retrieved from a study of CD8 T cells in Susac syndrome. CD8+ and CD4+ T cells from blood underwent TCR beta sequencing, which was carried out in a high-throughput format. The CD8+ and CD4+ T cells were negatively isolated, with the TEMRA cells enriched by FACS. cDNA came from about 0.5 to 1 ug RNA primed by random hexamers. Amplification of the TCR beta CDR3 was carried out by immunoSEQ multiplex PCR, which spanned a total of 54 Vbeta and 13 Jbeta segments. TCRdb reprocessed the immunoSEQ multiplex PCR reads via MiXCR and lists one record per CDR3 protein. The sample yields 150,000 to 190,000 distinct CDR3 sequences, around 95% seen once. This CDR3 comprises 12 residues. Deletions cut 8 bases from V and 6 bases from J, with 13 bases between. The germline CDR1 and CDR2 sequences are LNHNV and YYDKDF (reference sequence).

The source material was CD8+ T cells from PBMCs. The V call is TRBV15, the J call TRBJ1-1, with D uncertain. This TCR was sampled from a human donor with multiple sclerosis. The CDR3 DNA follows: TGTGCCACCGAGGGAAGAGGCGCTGAAGCTTTCTTT. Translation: CATEGRGAEAFF.